The T cell receptor beta chain described here comes from a study of molecular identifiers for immune sequencing clone quantification. Study-level background: In replicates, RNA from roughly 20,000 or 100,000 naive CD8 cells was divided five ways and four parts were sequenced.

A CD8+CD4-CCR7+CD45RA+ phenotype served as the sorting definition for naive CD8 T cells. Germline assignment: CDR1 SGHTA and CDR2 FQGNSA. The CDR3 runs to 14 residues. Via MiXCR, TCRdb re-called the PCR reads, giving one row per CDR3 protein. Of some 9,800 distinct CDR3 sequences listed, 15% to 20% are singletons. Points on this clonotype: Its antigen remains unidentified. An end of the junction differs from the germline gene, which may be a read error.

Whole-study results and caveats: With a barcode shared among identical TCR molecules, highly expanded clone sizes could be underestimated. Amid some 1 million naive cells, spiked Jurkat TCR RNA from one cell was reportedly still detectable.

V usage is TRBV7-2 and J usage is TRBJ2-3, with 7 bases aligning to TRBD2. The TCR originated in a human donor in good health. Some libraries in this study had Jurkat cell RNA spiked in. The specimen was naive CD8+ T cells from blood, with Jurkat cell RNA spiked in. As for subset: FACS-sorted CD8+CD4-CCR7+CD45RA+ naive T cells. CDR3 DNA sequence: TGTGCCAGCACCCTAGCGGAAGTATCAGATACGCATTATTTT. Protein product: CASTLAEVSDTHYF.